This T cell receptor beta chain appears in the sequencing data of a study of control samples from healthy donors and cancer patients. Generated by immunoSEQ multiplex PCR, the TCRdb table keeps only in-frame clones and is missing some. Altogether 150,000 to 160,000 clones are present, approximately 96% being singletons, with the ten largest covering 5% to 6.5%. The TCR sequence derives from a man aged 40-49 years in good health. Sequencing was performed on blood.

CDR3 DNA sequence: TGTGCCAGCAGTTTAATACCGGGTGGCGGAGGCTATGGCTACACCTTC. Protein product: CASSLIPGGGGYGYTF. V usage is TRBV27 and J usage is TRBJ1-2; D call uncertain. Looked up from germline, CDR1 is MNHEY and CDR2 is SMNVEV (reference sequence). CDR3 length: 16 amino acids. Trimming shortened V by 2 bases and J by 4 bases, and 17 bases separated the two germline ends.